A single sample gave rise to the 27 T cell receptor beta chains below, sequenced in a study of graft-versus-host responses after intestinal transplantation listed by TCRdb under 2021. Their antigens remain unidentified. Library preparation employed the immunoSEQ multiplex PCR assay. Held by TCRdb, this immuneACCESS table contains in-frame sequences only and omits some clones. Under half of the omission traces to an unresolved V gene where checked; the cause of the rest is unknown. This sample is represented by some 83,000 clones; 91% of them were singletons. The ten largest make up about 0.1% of the sample. The time point label, read with the paper, signifies: cells obtained before transplantation from donor or recipient. The sequences come from unstimulated CD4+ T cells sorted from spleen or lymph node cells, collected before intestinal transplant. These receptors originate from a human donor who received an intestinal transplant.

The rearrangement uses TRBV25-1 and TRBJ1-1, with TRBD1 identical over 8 bases. The CDR3 is made up of 17 amino acids. V shed 4 bases, J shed 4 bases, and the junction held 14 bases outside the gene matches. The germline gives CDR1 MGHDK, CDR2 SYGVNS. The CDR3 nucleotides are TGTGCCAGCAGTGCGATCGCAGGGACAGGCAAGAGCACTGAAGCTTTCTTT. Its protein is CASSAIAGTGKSTEAFF.

CDR3 region: CASSKGGTEGLCSGNTIYF. Written as DNA, the CDR3 is TGTGCCAGCAGCAAAGGCGGGACAGAAGGACTGTGCTCTGGAAACACCATATATTTT. The rearrangement uses TRBV21-1 and TRBJ1-3; the D call in the table, TRBD1, was not verified against the DNA. TRBV21-1 is a pseudogene locus. The length of the CDR3 is 19 residues.

The rearrangement links TRBV21-1 to TRBJ1-5. TRBV21-1 is reported as a pseudogene. This CDR3 is built from 18 residues. This CDR3 reads CASSKKRRGSAYNQPQHF. CDR3 sequence (DNA): TGTGCCAGCAGCAAAAAGCGGAGGGGCAGTGCGTACAATCAGCCCCAGCATTTT.

The chain recombines TRBV11-3 with TRBJ2-1; D may be TRBD1 (5 bases). V shed 4 bases and J shed 4 bases, with 14 bases lying between them. Germline assignment: CDR1 SGHNT and CDR2 YENEEA. The CDR3 loop spans 15 amino acids. For the CDR3, the DNA is TGTGCCAGCAGCTCCAGGGCAGTAGAATACAATGAGCAGTTCTTC. The encoded protein is CASSSRAVEYNEQFF.

The V and J genes are TRBV7-9 and TRBJ1-2; 9 nucleotides align to TRBD1. The CDR3 sequence is 14 residues long. Germline assignment: CDR1 SEHNR and CDR2 FQNEAQ (reference sequence). The J segment lost 7 bases and the V segment lost 5 bases, leaving 8 bases of the junction unmatched. The CDR3 sequence is CASSTRDRVLGYTF. The CDR3 coding sequence is TGTGCCAGCAGCACGAGGGACAGGGTCCTTGGCTACACCTTC.

The V gene is TRBV2, the J gene TRBJ2-5; D unresolved. The CDR3 spans 13 residues. The germline V gene has CDR1 SNHLY and CDR2 FYNNEI. The germline V and J ends were trimmed by 6 bases and 5 bases, with 13 bases remaining between them. The CDR3 DNA follows: TGTGCCAGCAGCCCCCCTAGTCAGGAGACCCAGTACTTC. Its translation: CASSPPSQETQYF.

This clone has just one count. This chain joins TRBV19 and TRBJ1-5; no clear D. Germline V gives CDR1 LNHDA, CDR2 SQIVND (reference sequence). V lost 3 bases, J lost 1 base, and 10 bases lay in between. The CDR3 sequence is 15 residues long. This CDR3 is CASSIDSESNQPQHF. CDR3 DNA sequence: TGTGCCAGTAGTATTGATTCGGAGAGCAATCAGCCCCAGCATTTT.

V gene TRBV6-5 combines with J gene TRBJ2-3; 8 bases map to TRBD2. J lost 4 bases, V lost 6 bases, and 9 bases had no gene match. Per the germline V gene, CDR1 is MNHEY and CDR2 is SVGAGI. This CDR3 comprises 15 residues. CDR3 nucleotides: TGTGCCAGCAGAACGACTAGCGTTTGGGCAGATACGCAGTATTTT. Translating it yields CASRTTSVWADTQYF.

V gene TRBV5-1 combines with J gene TRBJ1-5, with 7 bases identical to TRBD1. Germline values: CDR1 SGHRS, CDR2 YFSETQ. The CDR3 extends over 18 amino acids. The V and J ends lost 3 bases and 3 bases, in that order; junction bases with no gene match: 15. The CDR3, as DNA: TGCGCCAGCAGCTCGCGCCATTCCGGGACAGAAAACAATCAGCCCCAGCATTTT. Translating gives CASSSRHSGTENNQPQHF.

This sequence joins TRBV29-1 and TRBJ1-2; D unclear. This CDR3 spans 12 amino acids. CDR1 and CDR2 (germline): SQVTM, ANQGSEA. With 4 bases removed from V and 0 bases from J, the gap between germline ends came to 6 bases. This CDR3 is CSVVSANYGYTF. In DNA form, the CDR3 reads TGCAGCGTTGTCAGCGCTAACTATGGCTACACCTTC.

The chain links TRBV2 to TRBJ1-1; 9 bases map to TRBD1. With V trimmed by 6 bases and J by 4 bases, 6 bases remained unmatched. The germline CDR1 and CDR2 sequences are SNHLY and FYNNEI. The CDR3 consists of 14 residues. The CDR3 here is CASSGQGLGTEAFF. The CDR3 bases are TGTGCCAGCAGCGGACAGGGGTTGGGCACTGAAGCTTTCTTT.

The V call is TRBV29-1, the J call TRBJ2-1; possible D gene TRBD2, 5 bases. With 8 bases removed from V and 7 bases from J, the gap between germline ends came to 21 bases. Germline loops: CDR1 SQVTM, CDR2 ANQGSEA. This CDR3 has 14 residues. The CDR3 reads CSSAREGNRNEQFF. CDR3 coding DNA: TGCAGCTCCGCCCGTGAGGGTAATAGGAATGAGCAGTTCTTC.

In nucleotides, the CDR3 is TGTGCCAGCAGCTTGTCGGCTATGTGGGGGGGCATCTTTGGAAACACCATATATTTT. Translation gives CASSLSAMWGGIFGNTIYF. The chain carries TRBV7-8 and TRBJ1-3, with TRBD1 as a possible D gene (6 bases). Trimming shortened V by 3 bases and J by 3 bases, and 24 bases separated the two germline ends. The CDR3 contains 19 residues. In germline, CDR1 is SGHVS, CDR2 FQNEAQ. Drawing the rest from reference TRBV7-8 and TRBJ1-3, the complete variable domain is GAGVSQSPRYKVAKRGQDVALRCDPISGHVSLFWYQQALGQGPEFLTYFQNEAQLDKSGLPSDRFFAERPEGSVSTLKIQRTQQEDSAVYLCASSLSAMWGGIFGNTIYFGEGSWLTVV.

This clone was found once. V and J are TRBV19 and TRBJ2-1; 12 positions agree with TRBD2. Looked up from germline, CDR1 is LNHDA and CDR2 is SQIVND (reference sequence). This CDR3 comprises 18 residues. Trimming took 5 bases from V and 3 from J; bases not matched to a gene: 11. This CDR3 is CASSPWTSGASYYNEQFF. The CDR3, as DNA: TGTGCCAGTAGTCCCTGGACTAGCGGGGCTTCTTACTACAATGAGCAGTTCTTC.

V usage is TRBV10-3 and J usage is TRBJ2-3, with a possible D match to TRBD2 (6 bases). In germline, CDR1 is ENHRY, CDR2 SYGVKD. CDR3 length equals 17 residues. V was cut by 0 bases and J by 0 bases, with 13 bases left in between. This CDR3 reads CAISESRLALSTDTQYF. The CDR3 DNA reads as TGTGCCATCAGTGAGTCGAGGCTAGCGCTTAGCACAGATACGCAGTATTTT.

The rearrangement links TRBV7-9 to TRBJ1-6; the D is unclear. V gave up 3 bases and J gave up 7 bases, with 13 bases separating them. Germline V CDR1 and CDR2: SEHNR, FQNEAQ (reference sequence). There are 15 residues in the CDR3. CDR3 loop: CASSFEGGRNSPLHF. CDR3 nucleotide sequence: TGTGCCAGCAGCTTTGAGGGAGGGAGAAATTCACCCCTCCACTTT.

This chain uses TRBV5-6 with TRBJ1-5; a weak D match, TRBD1 (6 bases). V lost 0 bases to trimming and J lost 4 bases, with 11 bases between them. This CDR3 region has 15 residues. Germline V gene sequence: CDR1 SGHDT, CDR2 YYEEEE. CDR3 protein: CASSLGDRGNQPQHF. In DNA, the CDR3 is TGTGCCAGCAGCTTGGGGGATAGGGGGAATCAGCCCCAGCATTTT.

V and J are TRBV14 and TRBJ1-2; D gene ambiguous. Trimming cost V 4 bases and J 5 bases, with 8 bases left between them. The CDR3 consists of 12 residues. Per germline, CDR1 SGHDN and CDR2 FVKESK. The CDR3 reads CASSPYGYGYTF. The CDR3, as DNA: TGTGCCAGCAGCCCGTACGGTTATGGCTACACCTTC.

The genes are TRBV9 and TRBJ2-5; D not certain. Trimming took 3 bases from V and 5 from J, leaving 11 bases between them. The CDR3 consists of 13 residues. Germline assignment: CDR1 SGDLS and CDR2 YYNGEE. CDR3 nucleotides: TGTGCCAGCAGCGAACGATCCGGGGAGACCCAGTACTTC. Protein sequence: CASSERSGETQYF.

V usage is TRBV6-5 and J usage is TRBJ1-2; perhaps TRBD1 as D (5 bases). The germline gives CDR1 MNHEY, CDR2 SVGAGI. V was cut by 5 bases and J by 4 bases, with 17 bases left in between. This CDR3 has 15 amino acids. CDR3 DNA sequence: TGTGCCAGCAGTCCTCAGACAGCCCCCCTCTATGGCTACACCTTC. Translating gives CASSPQTAPLYGYTF.

J is TRBJ1-2 and V is TRBV19; 7 bases agree with TRBD1. Per germline, CDR1 LNHDA and CDR2 SQIVND (reference sequence). The V gene end was trimmed by 6 bases and the J gene end by 2 bases; junction bases not matched to a gene: 3. The CDR3 loop spans 13 amino acids. CDR3 nucleotide sequence: TGTGCCAGTAGCCCAGGGGGAAACTATGGCTACACCTTC. This codes for CASSPGGNYGYTF.

The sample holds one count of this clone. The genes are TRBV6-1 and TRBJ1-1; 8 bases line up with TRBD1. This CDR3 comprises 14 residues. Germline trimming cut 2 bases from V and 5 bases from J; bases unmatched to any gene: 4. The V gene's germline CDR1 is MNHNS and CDR2 SASEGT. The CDR3 spells CASSEYRGRTEAFF. CDR3 coding DNA: TGTGCCAGCAGTGAATACAGGGGGAGGACTGAAGCTTTCTTT.

This chain connects TRBV27 to TRBJ2-1; 7 positions agree with TRBD1. J lost 6 bases, V lost 2 bases, and 4 bases had no gene match. Germline V CDR1 and CDR2: MNHEY, SMNVEV (reference sequence). The CDR3 sequence is 14 residues long. The DNA for the CDR3 is TGTGCCAGCAGTTTAGTTAGGACAGGCAATGAGCAGTTCTTC. It translates to CASSLVRTGNEQFF.

The chain is built from TRBV10-2 and TRBJ2-7; D gene ambiguous. V was clipped by 5 bases and J by 2 bases, with 7 bases between them. This CDR3 spans 12 amino acids. Germline CDR1 WSHSY, CDR2 SAAADI. The CDR3 sequence is CASSSTAYEQYF. The CDR3 nucleotides read TGCGCCAGCAGTTCCACAGCCTACGAGCAGTACTTC.

The CDR3 DNA follows: TGTGCCAGCAGCTTAGAAGGTAGCGGGGGGAACAATGAGCAGTTCTTC. Amino acids: CASSLEGSGGNNEQFF. The rearrangement joins TRBV7-2 to TRBJ2-1; 10 nucleotides line up with TRBD2. Germline assignment: CDR1 SGHTA and CDR2 FQGNSA. The CDR3 covers 16 residues. J gave up 5 bases and V 1 base, and 5 bases lay outside the gene matches.

The chain employs TRBV4-3 and TRBJ2-7; D is possibly TRBD1 (5 bases). Germline V gene lookup returns CDR1 LGHNA and CDR2 YSLEER. V gave up 5 bases and J gave up 4 bases, with 15 bases separating them. The CDR3 is 14 amino acids. This CDR3 is CASSSGLGVYEQYF. In DNA form, the CDR3 reads TGCGCCAGCAGCTCAGGGCTAGGGGTTTACGAGCAGTACTTC.

This clone showed up just once. The V and J genes are TRBV6-5 and TRBJ2-5; D gene uncertain. CDR1 is MNHEY, CDR2 SVGAGI, per germline. This CDR3 comprises 16 residues. V gave up 0 bases and J gave up 3 bases, with 14 bases separating them. In DNA, the CDR3 is TGTGCCAGCAGTTACTCGAGTACTTATTTGGAAGAGACCCAGTACTTC. It translates to CASSYSSTYLEETQYF.